This T cell receptor (beta chain) derives from a study of T cells in localized non-small cell lung cancer. Germline V gene data show CDR1 as GTSNPN and CDR2 as SVGIG (reference sequence). CDR3 size: 14 residues. V lost 0 bases and J 1 base, leaving 9 bases between the germline ends. Assay used: immunoSEQ multiplex PCR; TCRdb lists only in-frame clones, some missing. The top ten clones hold approximately 2.9% of a sample with 25,000 to 30,000 clones, 85% to 90% of them seen once. This sequence joins TRBV30 and TRBJ2-5; a weak D match, TRBD2 (6 bases). Here the sequenced sample was peripheral blood, taken before any cancer treatment. The sequence derives from a woman aged 18 to 55 with stage I lung adenocarcinoma. The chain's CDR3 is CAWSVWRGQETQYF. The CDR3 DNA reads as TGTGCCTGGAGTGTTTGGAGGGGCCAAGAGACCCAGTACTTC.